The clone carrying this TCR beta chain was detected many times. The target antigen is unknown. An end of the junction differs from the germline gene, which may be a read error. The data belong to a study of CD8 T cells in ankylosing spondylitis. The TCR beta libraries were generated through quantitative 5'-RACE incorporating molecular barcodes. TCRdb reprocessed the 5' RACE reads via MiXCR and lists one record per CDR3 protein. The sample consists of over 700,000 distinct CDR3 sequences, about 20% of them appearing once. Findings and caveats of the study: Significantly higher representation of disease-linked clones was reported for matched ankylosing spondylitis synovial fluid. CD8+ cells made up the disease-linked clones, which were relatively rare in peripheral blood. A TCR beta motif of roughly eight highly homologous variants appeared characteristic of ankylosing spondylitis blood.

Germline lookup yields CDR1 LNHNV and CDR2 YYDKDF (reference sequence). This CDR3 has 15 residues. The chain combines TRBV15 with TRBJ2-7; the match to TRBD2 covers 8 bases. The sequence came from a male donor with ankylosing spondylitis. The sequenced sample was blood, either unsorted or a sorted T cell fraction (not recorded which). CDR3 bases: TGTGCCACCAGCAGAGAAACGGGGGGGTCCTCCGAGCAGTACTTC. This codes for CATSRETGGSSEQYF.